This T cell receptor beta chain was obtained from a study of identical twins. The CDR3 extends over 12 amino acids. The ends lost 5 bases at V and 8 bases at J; junction bases unmatched: 6. Germline V gene lookup returns CDR1 GTSNPN and CDR2 SVGIG (reference sequence). This clonotype was counted a few times. TCRdb fed the 5' RACE reads into MiXCR, producing one record per CDR3 protein. Among 200,000 to 250,000 distinct CDR3 sequences, over 5% were seen once, and the ten largest hold more than 14%. The same sample was also used in a study of T cells expressing NK-cell markers. As that report states: Among CD8+ T cells from five or six donors, dominant NKG2C+ clonotypes accounted for 1.0-7.0%. Leadership of the CD3+CD56-NKG2C+ fraction also belonged to these clonotypes in several donors. Nothing established the HCMV specificity of expanded NKG2C+ T cell clones.

This chain joins TRBV30 and TRBJ2-1; 7 bases are a match to TRBD2. Sequenced sample: CD8+ T cells sorted from blood. This sequence was found in a woman in her late teens or twenties in good health. CDR3 nucleotides: TGTGCCTGGGGGAGGGTTAGGGATGAGCAGTTCTTC. Amino acid sequence: CAWGRVRDEQFF.